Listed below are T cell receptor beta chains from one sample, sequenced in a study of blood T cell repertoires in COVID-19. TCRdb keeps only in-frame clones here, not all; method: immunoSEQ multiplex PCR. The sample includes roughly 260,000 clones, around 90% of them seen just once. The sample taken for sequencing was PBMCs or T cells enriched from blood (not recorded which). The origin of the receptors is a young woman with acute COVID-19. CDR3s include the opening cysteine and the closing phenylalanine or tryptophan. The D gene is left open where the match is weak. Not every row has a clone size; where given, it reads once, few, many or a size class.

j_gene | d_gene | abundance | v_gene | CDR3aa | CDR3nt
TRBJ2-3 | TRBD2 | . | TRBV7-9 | CASSRGLAGGDTQYF | TGTGCCAGCAGCCGGGGACTAGCGGGGGGAGATACGCAGTATTTT
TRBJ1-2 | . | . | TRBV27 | CASSFSWSGSNRNFGYTF | TGTGCCAGCAGTTTTTCCTGGTCAGGGTCTAACCGGAACTTTGGCTACACCTTC
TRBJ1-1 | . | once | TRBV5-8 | CASSANMNTEAFF | TGTGCCAGCAGCGCGAATATGAACACTGAAGCTTTCTTT
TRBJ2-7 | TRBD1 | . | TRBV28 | CASSLSSGTVHYEQYF | TGTGCCAGCAGTTTAAGTTCCGGGACAGTGCACTACGAGCAGTACTTC
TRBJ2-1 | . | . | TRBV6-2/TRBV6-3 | CASSTHRDQYNEQFF | TGTGCCAGCAGTACCCACAGGGATCAATACAATGAGCAGTTCTTC
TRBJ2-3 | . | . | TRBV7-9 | CASEGLTDTQYF | TGTGCCAGCGAGGGACTCACAGATACGCAGTATTTT
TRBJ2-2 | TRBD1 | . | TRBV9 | CASSARTGDTGELFF | TGTGCCAGCAGCGCCCGGACAGGCGACACCGGGGAGCTGTTTTTT
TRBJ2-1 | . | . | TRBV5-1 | CASSLSTYNEQFF | TGCGCCAGCAGCTTGTCCACATACAATGAGCAGTTCTTC
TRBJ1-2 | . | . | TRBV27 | CASSMGGYGYTF | TGTGCCAGCAGTATGGGGGGCTATGGCTACACCTTC
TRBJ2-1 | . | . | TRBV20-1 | CSASYWASVFNEQFF | TGCAGTGCTAGTTATTGGGCTAGCGTCTTCAATGAGCAGTTCTTC
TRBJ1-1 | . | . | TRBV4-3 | CASSNRHALNTEAFF | TGCGCCAGCAGCAACCGACATGCCTTGAACACTGAAGCTTTCTTT
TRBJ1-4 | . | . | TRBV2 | CASSEAARGTLFF | TGTGCCAGCAGTGAAGCTGCGCGGGGGACACTGTTTTTT
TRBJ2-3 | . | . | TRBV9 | CASSVWAGVGTDTQYF | TGTGCCAGCAGCGTATGGGCAGGGGTAGGCACAGATACGCAGTATTTT
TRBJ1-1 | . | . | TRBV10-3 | CAIRTGTPNTEAFF | TGTGCCATCAGAACCGGGACACCGAACACTGAAGCTTTCTTT
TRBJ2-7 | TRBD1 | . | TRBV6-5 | CASSPGTGLDEQYF | TGTGCCAGCAGTCCCGGGACAGGGTTAGACGAGCAGTACTTC
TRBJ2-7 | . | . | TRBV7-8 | CASSRDFTYEQYF | TGTGCCAGCAGCCGGGACTTTACCTACGAGCAGTACTTC
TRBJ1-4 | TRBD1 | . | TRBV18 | CASSLGGTENEKLFF | TGTGCCAGCTCACTTGGCGGGACAGAAAATGAAAAACTGTTTTTT
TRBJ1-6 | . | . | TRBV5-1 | CASSLDTVGSSYNSPLHF | TGCGCCAGCAGCTTGGACACTGTCGGGAGCTCCTATAATTCACCCCTCCACTTT
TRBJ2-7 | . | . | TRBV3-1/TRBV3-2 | CASSPTGMYEQYF | TGTGCCAGCAGCCCTACAGGGATGTACGAGCAGTACTTC
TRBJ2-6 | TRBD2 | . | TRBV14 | CASSQGLAGGLSGANVLTF | TGTGCCAGCAGCCAGGGACTAGCGGGGGGGCTCTCTGGGGCCAACGTCCTGACTTTC
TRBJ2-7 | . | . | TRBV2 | CASSQTVYEQYF | TGTGCCAGCAGCCAGACAGTCTACGAGCAGTACTTC
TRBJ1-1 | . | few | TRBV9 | CASSVASEAAEAFF | TGTGCCAGCAGCGTAGCTTCGGAGGCGGCTGAAGCTTTCTTT
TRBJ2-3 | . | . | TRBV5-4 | CASSLVGPDTQYF | TGTGCCAGCAGCTTGGTTGGGCCAGATACGCAGTATTTT
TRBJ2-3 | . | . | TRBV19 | CASSIPLGGARTDTQYF | TGTGCCAGTAGTATCCCCTTGGGGGGGGCGCGGACAGATACGCAGTATTTT
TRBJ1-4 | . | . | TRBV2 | CASSDPQDSRNEKLFF | TGTGCCAGCAGCGACCCCCAAGACAGCAGAAATGAAAAACTGTTTTTT
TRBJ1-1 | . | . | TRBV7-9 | CASRFRGSTEAFF | TGTGCCAGCAGATTCCGGGGGAGCACTGAAGCTTTCTTT
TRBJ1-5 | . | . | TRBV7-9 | CASSPTDTNQPQHF | TGTGCCAGCAGCCCTACAGATACCAATCAGCCCCAGCATTTT
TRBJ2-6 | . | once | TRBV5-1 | CASSQAGTSKSGANVLTF | TGCGCCAGCAGCCAAGCTGGGACTTCTAAGTCTGGGGCCAACGTCCTGACTTTC
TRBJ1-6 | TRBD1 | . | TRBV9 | CASSVGAGGSDSPLHF | TGTGCCAGCAGCGTAGGGGCAGGGGGTTCGGATTCACCCCTCCACTTT
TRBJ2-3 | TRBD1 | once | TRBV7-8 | CASSQPGQGSDTQYF | TGTGCCAGCAGCCAACCGGGACAGGGTTCAGATACGCAGTATTTT
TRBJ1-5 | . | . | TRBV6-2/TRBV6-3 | CASSYGRGGRNSNQPQHF | TGTGCCAGCAGTTACGGGCGGGGGGGTCGGAATAGCAATCAGCCCCAGCATTTT
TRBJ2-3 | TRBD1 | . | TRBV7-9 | CASSSPFDRGSTDTQYF | TGTGCCAGCAGCTCCCCCTTCGACAGGGGGAGCACAGATACGCAGTATTTT
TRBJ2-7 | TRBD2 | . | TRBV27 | CASSFGLAGVEQYF | TGTGCCAGCAGTTTCGGACTAGCGGGGGTAGAGCAGTACTTC
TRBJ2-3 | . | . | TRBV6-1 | CASSEGQSTQYF | TGTGCCAGCAGTGAAGGACAATCTACGCAGTATTTT
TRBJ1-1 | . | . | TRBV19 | CASSIQMSSLRW | TGTGCCAGTAGTATTCAAATGTCGTCCCTCAGGTGG
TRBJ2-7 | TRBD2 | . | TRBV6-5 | CASSYRTSPDEQYF | TGTGCCAGCAGTTATCGGACTAGCCCCGACGAGCAGTACTTC
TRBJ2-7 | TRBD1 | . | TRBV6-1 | CASSEGWTGGYEQYF | TGTGCCAGCAGTGAAGGGTGGACAGGGGGCTACGAGCAGTACTTC
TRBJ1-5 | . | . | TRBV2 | CASSEFGWAGGSNQPQHF | TGTGCCAGCAGTGAATTCGGTTGGGCAGGAGGTAGCAATCAGCCCCAGCATTTT
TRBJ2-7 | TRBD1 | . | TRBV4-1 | CASSQDAGGLGGEQYF | TGCGCCAGCAGCCAAGATGCAGGGGGCCTGGGTGGCGAGCAGTACTTC
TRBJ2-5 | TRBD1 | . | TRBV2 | CASRGNRGPQETQYF | TGTGCCAGCAGAGGAAACAGGGGACCCCAAGAGACCCAGTACTTC
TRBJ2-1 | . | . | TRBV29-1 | CSVEQNSQEQFF | TGCAGCGTTGAGCAAAACAGTCAAGAGCAGTTCTTC
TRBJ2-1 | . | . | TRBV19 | CASSYSRAPMNNEQFF | TGTGCCAGTAGTTACTCTCGAGCGCCGATGAACAATGAGCAGTTCTTC
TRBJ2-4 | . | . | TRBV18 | CASSPRVPEAKNIQYF | TGTGCCAGCTCACCAAGAGTTCCTGAGGCCAAAAACATTCAGTACTTC
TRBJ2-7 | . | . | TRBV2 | CAVLNGVAQYF | TGTGCCGTACTAAACGGGGTTGCGCAGTACTTC
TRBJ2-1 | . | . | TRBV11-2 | CASSSAGGLSGSYNEQFF | TGTGCCAGCAGCTCGGCCGGGGGGCTCTCGGGCTCCTACAATGAGCAGTTCTTC
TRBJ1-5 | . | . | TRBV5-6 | CASSLGGGQPQHF | TGTGCCAGCAGCTTGGGGGGCGGTCAGCCCCAGCATTTT
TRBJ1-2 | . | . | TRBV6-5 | CASSYSSPGDYGYTF | TGTGCCAGCAGTTACTCGAGTCCAGGGGACTATGGCTACACCTTC
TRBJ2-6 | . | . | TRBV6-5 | CATSIVTGANVLTF | TGTGCCACATCGATAGTCACTGGGGCCAACGTCCTGACTTTC
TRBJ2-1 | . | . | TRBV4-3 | CASSQDYEPGLDPYNEQFF | TGCGCCAGCAGCCAAGATTATGAACCGGGACTCGACCCGTACAATGAGCAGTTCTTC
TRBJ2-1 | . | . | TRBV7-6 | CASSLAGRENNEQFF | TGTGCCAGCAGCTTAGCGGGCAGGGAAAACAATGAGCAGTTCTTC
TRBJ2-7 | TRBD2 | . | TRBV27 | CASRKGLAGPYEQYF | TGTGCCAGCAGGAAGGGACTAGCGGGACCATACGAGCAGTACTTC
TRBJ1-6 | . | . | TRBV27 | CASSAGEMTLHF | TGTGCCAGCAGTGCGGGGGAAATGACCCTCCACTTT
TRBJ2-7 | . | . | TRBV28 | CASPPTGTPYEQYF | TGTGCCAGCCCCCCTACCGGGACACCCTACGAGCAGTACTTC
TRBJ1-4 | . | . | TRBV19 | CASSINPEEKLFF | TGTGCCAGTAGTATAAATCCGGAGGAAAAACTGTTTTTT